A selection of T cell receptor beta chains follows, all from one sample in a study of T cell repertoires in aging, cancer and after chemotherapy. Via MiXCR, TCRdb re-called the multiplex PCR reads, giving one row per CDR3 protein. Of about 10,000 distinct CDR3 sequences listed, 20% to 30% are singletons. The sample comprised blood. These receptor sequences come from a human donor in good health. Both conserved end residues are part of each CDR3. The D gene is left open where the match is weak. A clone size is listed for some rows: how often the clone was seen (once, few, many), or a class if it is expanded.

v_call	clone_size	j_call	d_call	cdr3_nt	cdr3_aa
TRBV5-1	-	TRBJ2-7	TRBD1	TGCGCCAGCAGAGGACAGGGGACCGAGCAGTACTTC	CASRGQGTEQYF
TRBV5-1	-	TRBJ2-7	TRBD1	TGCGCCAGCAGCAACCCCGGGACAGGCACCTACGAGCAGTACTTC	CASSNPGTGTYEQYF
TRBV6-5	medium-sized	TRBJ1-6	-	TGTGCCAGCAGTTACTCCCCCGCGCCGGACATAGAAGTCAGGAATTCACCCCTCCACTTT	CASSYSPAPDIEVRNSPLHF
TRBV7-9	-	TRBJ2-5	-	TGTGCCAGCAGCTTAGTAGGCGGGACTCAAGAGACCCAGTACTTC	CASSLVGGTQETQYF
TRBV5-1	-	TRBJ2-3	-	TGCGCCAGCAGCTTGGGCCGCAATGGAGATACGCAGTATTTT	CASSLGRNGDTQYF
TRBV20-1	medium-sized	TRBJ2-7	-	TGCAGTGCTAGAGATCAAGGGGGATCAAGCTACGAGCAGTACTTC	CSARDQGGSSYEQYF
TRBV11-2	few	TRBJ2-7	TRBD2	TGTGCCAGCAGCTTAGTAGAACTAGCGCCAACCTACGAGCAGTACTTC	CASSLVELAPTYEQYF
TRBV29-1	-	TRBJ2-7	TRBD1	TGCAGCCCGGGACAGGGGAATGCCTACGAGCAGTACTTC	CSPGQGNAYEQYF
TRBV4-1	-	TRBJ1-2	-	TGCGCCAGCAGCCATCCTCCGGGCCCTTCTAACTATGGCTACACCTTC	CASSHPPGPSNYGYTF
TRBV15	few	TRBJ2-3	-	TGTGCCACCAGCAGCTGGGGGCGCTTCCTTGCGTCCGGCACAGATACGCAGTATTTT	CATSSWGRFLASGTDTQYF
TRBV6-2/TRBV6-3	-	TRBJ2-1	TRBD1	TGTGCCAGCAGTTACTATGGGTTAGGGGGCATCAATGAGCAGTTCTTC	CASSYYGLGGINEQFF
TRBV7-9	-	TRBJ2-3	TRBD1	TGTGCCAGCAGCTTATTGTCAGGGGGTGAGAGGAAGACGACAGATACGCAGTATTTT	CASSLLSGGERKTTDTQYF
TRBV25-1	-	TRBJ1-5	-	TGTGCCAGCAGTGACAGGAGCAATCAGCCCCAGCATTTT	CASSDRSNQPQHF
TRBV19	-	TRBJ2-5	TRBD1	TGTGCCAGTAGTATAGGGACAGGTCAAGAGACCCAGTACTTC	CASSIGTGQETQYF
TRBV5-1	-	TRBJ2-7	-	TGCGCCAGCGGGACGACAGGGAGGGCCGACGAGCAGTACTTC	CASGTTGRADEQYF
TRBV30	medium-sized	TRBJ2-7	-	TGTGCCTGGAGCGTGGGCGGGGACGAGCAGTACTTC	CAWSVGGDEQYF
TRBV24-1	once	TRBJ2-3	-	TGTGCCACCAGTGAGGCTGTAGCGACCACAGATACGCAGTATTTT	CATSEAVATTDTQYF
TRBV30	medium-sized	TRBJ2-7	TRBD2	TGTGCCTACTTGGGGGGGAACGAGCAGTACTTC	CAYLGGNEQYF
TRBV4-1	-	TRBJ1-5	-	TGCGCCAGCAGCCAAGGCGGGGTTCAGCCCCAGCATTTT	CASSQGGVQPQHF
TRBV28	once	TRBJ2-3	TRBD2	TGTGCCAGCAGTTTGCGGGAGGCAAATACGCAGTATTTT	CASSLREANTQYF
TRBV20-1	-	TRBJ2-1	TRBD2	TGCAGTGCTCGGACTAGCGGGAGTTTGATCTTC	CSARTSGSLIF
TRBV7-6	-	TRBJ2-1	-	TGTGCCAGCAGCCTTACCGACACAAACTACAATGAGCAGTTCTTC	CASSLTDTNYNEQFF
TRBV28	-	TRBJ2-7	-	TGTGCCAGCAGTTCCACAGGTTGGGACTACGAGCAGTACTTC	CASSSTGWDYEQYF
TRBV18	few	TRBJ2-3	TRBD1	TGTGCCAGCTCACCAGCGGACAGGGTAGATACGCAGTATTTT	CASSPADRVDTQYF
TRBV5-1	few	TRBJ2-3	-	TGCGCCAGCAGCTTACTTACAGATACGCAGTATTTT	CASSLLTDTQYF
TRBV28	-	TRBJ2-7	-	TGTGCCAGCAGTTTAGGGACGGGCGCGAACGAGCAGTACTTC	CASSLGTGANEQYF
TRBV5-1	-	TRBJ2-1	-	TGCGCCAGCAGCTTGGGGCAGGGGCGGGAGCAGTTCTTC	CASSLGQGREQFF
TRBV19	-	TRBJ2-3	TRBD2	TGTGCCACCCGCAGCGGGAGGTGGACAGATACGCAGTATTTT	CATRSGRWTDTQYF
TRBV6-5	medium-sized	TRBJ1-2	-	TGTGCCAGCAGTTACTCGATGGAGGGGCGAGGCTACACCTTC	CASSYSMEGRGYTF
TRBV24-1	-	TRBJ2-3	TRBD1	TGTGCCACCAGTGATCCGACAGGGGCTAGCACAGATACGCAGTATTTT	CATSDPTGASTDTQYF
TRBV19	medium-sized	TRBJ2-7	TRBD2	TGTGCCAGTAAAGGGTCAAGTACTAGCGGGAGGGCGAACGAGCAGTACTTC	CASKGSSTSGRANEQYF
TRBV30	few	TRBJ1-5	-	TGTGCCTGGAGTTTAGAGGGAGGGGGTTCTGGGGCCCAGCATTTT	CAWSLEGGGSGAQHF
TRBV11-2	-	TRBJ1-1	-	TGTGCCAGCAGCGCCGACAGACAGAACACTGAAGCTTTCTTT	CASSADRQNTEAFF
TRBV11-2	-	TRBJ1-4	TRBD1	TGTGCCAGCAGCCCCTATGGACAGGTCGGGCCTCTCGAAAAACTGTTTTTT	CASSPYGQVGPLEKLFF
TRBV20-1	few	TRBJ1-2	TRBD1	TGCAGTGCTGGACAGGGGGCACTTGGCTACACCTTC	CSAGQGALGYTF
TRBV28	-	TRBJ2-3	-	TGTGCCAGCAGTTACCCAGGAACAGATACGCAGTATTTT	CASSYPGTDTQYF
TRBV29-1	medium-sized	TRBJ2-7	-	TGCAGCGTTGAAGATCGAAGGGGCCGCCACTCCTACGAGCAGTACTTC	CSVEDRRGRHSYEQYF
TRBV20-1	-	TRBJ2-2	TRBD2	TGCAGTGCTACGACTAGCGAGGCGAACACCGGGGAGCTGTTTTTT	CSATTSEANTGELFF
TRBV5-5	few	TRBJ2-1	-	TGTGCCAGCAGCTTGGTCCAGGCCTACAATGAGCAGTTCTTC	CASSLVQAYNEQFF
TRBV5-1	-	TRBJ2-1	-	TGCGCCAGCAGCGGATCGAATAGGCACAATGAGCAGTTCTTC	CASSGSNRHNEQFF
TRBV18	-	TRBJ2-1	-	TGTGCCAGCTCACCGGAACTATCGGGCTCCTACAATGAGCAGTTCTTC	CASSPELSGSYNEQFF
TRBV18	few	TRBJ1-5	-	TGTGCCAGCTCACCGGGGAGAACGGGTCAGCCCCAGCATTTT	CASSPGRTGQPQHF
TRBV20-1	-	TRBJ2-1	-	TGCAGTGCTAGCGGTTCCCCAGGACAGCCCTACAATGAGCAGTTCTTC	CSASGSPGQPYNEQFF
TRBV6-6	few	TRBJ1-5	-	TGTGCCAGCAGTCCAGGGGAGAACAATCAGCCCCAGCATTTT	CASSPGENNQPQHF
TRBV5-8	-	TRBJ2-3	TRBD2	TGTGCCAGCAGCTTGCGACGGGAGGGCCTCACAGATACGCAGTATTTT	CASSLRREGLTDTQYF
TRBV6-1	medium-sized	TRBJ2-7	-	TGTGCCAGCACTACGGGAGTAGCCTACGAGCAGTACTTC	CASTTGVAYEQYF
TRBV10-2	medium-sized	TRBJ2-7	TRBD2	TGCGCCAGCTTAGGGACTAGCGGGAGCCAGTACGAGCAGTACTTC	CASLGTSGSQYEQYF
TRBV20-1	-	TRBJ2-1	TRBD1	TGCAGTGCTAGAGACAGGGGGATAGTCTCCTACAATGAGCAGTTCTTC	CSARDRGIVSYNEQFF
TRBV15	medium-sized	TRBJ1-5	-	TGTGCCACCAGCAGATCGGGTCCCGTCAATCAGCCCCAGCATTTT	CATSRSGPVNQPQHF
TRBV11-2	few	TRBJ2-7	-	TGTGCCAGCAGCTTAGATCGGGGAAGCGTATCGAGCGAGCAGTACTTC	CASSLDRGSVSSEQYF